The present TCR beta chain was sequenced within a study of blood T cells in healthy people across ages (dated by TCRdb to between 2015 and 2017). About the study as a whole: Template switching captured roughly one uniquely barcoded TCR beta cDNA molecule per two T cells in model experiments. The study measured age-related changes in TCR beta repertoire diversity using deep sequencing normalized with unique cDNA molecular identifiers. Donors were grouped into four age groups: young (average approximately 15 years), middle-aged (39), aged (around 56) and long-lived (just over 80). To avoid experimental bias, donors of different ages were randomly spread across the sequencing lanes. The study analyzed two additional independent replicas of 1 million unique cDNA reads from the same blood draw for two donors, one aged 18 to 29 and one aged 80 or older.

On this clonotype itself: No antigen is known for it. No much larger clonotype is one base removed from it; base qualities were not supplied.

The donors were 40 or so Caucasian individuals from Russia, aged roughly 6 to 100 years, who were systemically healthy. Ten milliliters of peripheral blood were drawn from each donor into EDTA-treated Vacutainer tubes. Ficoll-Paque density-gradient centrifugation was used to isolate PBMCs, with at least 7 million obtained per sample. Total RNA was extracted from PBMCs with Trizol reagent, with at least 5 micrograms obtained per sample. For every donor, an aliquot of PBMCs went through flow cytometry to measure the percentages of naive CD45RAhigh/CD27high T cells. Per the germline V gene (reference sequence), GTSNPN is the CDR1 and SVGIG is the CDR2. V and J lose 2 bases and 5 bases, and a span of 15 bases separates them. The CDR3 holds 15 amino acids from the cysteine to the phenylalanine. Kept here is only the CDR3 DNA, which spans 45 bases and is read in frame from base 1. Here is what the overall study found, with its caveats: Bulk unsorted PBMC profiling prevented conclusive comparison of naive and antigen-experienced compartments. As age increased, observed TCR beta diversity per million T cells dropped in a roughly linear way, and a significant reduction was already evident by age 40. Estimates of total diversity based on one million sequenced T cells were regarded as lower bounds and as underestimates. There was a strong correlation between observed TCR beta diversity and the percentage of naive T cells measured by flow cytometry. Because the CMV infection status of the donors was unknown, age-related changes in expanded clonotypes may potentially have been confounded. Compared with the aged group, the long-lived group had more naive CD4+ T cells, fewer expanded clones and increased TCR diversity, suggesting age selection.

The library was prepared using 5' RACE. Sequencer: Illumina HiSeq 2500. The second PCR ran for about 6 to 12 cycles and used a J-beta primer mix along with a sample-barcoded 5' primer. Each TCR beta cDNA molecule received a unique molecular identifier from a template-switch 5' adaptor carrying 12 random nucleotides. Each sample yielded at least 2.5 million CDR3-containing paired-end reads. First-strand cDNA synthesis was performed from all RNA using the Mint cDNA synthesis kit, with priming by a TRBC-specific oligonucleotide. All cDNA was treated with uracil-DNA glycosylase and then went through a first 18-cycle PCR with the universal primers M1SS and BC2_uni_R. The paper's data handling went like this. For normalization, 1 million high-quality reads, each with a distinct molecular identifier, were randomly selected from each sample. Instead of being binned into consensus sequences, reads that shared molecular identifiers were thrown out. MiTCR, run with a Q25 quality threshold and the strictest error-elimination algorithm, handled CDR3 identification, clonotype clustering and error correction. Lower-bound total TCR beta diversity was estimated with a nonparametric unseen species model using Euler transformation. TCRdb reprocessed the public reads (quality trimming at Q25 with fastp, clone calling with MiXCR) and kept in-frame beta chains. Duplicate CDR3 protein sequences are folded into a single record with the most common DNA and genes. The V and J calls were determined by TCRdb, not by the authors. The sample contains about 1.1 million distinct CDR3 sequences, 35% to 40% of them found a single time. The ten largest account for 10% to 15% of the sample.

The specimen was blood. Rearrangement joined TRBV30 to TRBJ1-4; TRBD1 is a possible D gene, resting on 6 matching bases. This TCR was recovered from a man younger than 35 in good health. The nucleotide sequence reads TGTGCCTGGAGTCCCACGGACAGAATAAATGAAAAACTGTTTTTT. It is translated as CAWSPTDRINEKLFF. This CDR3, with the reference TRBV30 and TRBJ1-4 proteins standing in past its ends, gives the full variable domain SQTIHQWPATLVQPVGSPLSLECTVEGTSNPNLYWYRQAAGRGLQLLFYSVGIGQISSEVPQNLSASRPQDRQFILSSKKLLLSDSGFYLCAWSPTDRINEKLFFGSGTQLSVL.